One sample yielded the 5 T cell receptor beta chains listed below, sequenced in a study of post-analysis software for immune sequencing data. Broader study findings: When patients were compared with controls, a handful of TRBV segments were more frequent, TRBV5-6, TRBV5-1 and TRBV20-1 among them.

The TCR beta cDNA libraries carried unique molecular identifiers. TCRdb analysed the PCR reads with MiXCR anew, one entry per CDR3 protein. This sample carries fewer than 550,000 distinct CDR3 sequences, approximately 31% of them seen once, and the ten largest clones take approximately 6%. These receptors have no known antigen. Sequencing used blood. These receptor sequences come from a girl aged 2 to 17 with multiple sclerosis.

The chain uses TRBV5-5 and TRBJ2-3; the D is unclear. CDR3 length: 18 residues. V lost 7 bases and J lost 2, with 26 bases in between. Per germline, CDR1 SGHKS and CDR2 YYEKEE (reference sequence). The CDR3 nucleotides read TGTGCCAGCGGGCTGGGTCTCTCCCGGTCCCTTGTCACAGATACGCAGTATTTT. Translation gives CASGLGLSRSLVTDTQYF.

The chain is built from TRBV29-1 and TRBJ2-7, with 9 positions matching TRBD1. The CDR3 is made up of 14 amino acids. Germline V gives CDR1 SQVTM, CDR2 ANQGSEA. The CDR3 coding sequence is TGCAGTGCCCGGGACAGGGACTCATCCTACGAGCAGTACTTC. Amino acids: CSARDRDSSYEQYF.

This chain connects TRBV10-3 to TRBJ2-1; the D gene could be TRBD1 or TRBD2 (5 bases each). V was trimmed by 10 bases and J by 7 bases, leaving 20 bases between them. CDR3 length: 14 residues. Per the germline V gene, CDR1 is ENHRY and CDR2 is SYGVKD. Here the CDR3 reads CATLNRQSGNEQFF. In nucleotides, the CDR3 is TGTGCCACCCTCAACAGGCAATCGGGGAATGAGCAGTTCTTC.

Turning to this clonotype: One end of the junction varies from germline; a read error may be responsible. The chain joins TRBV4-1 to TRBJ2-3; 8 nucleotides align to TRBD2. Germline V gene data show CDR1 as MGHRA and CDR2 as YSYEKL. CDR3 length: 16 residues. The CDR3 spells CASVDLTSGNTGTQYF. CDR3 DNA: TGCGCCAGCGTGGATCTTACTAGCGGTAACACAGGTACGCAGTATTTT.

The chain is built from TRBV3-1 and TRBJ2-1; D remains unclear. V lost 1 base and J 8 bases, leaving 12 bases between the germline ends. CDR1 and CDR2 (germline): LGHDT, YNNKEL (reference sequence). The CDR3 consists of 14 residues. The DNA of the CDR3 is TGTGCCAGCAGCCAAGGTATAGGGCCCGATGAGCAGTTCTTC. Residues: CASSQGIGPDEQFF.